This paragraph covers one T cell receptor (beta chain) sequence. Its antigen is currently unknown. The V gene's germline CDR1 is LGHDT and CDR2 YNNKEL (reference sequence). CDR3 length equals 18 residues. V lost 0 bases to trimming and J lost 2 bases; unmatched junction nucleotides: 7. Sequencing used immunoSEQ v3. Libraries were sequenced to some 2 million read pairs (survey) or roughly 4.5-6 million (deep). The protocol was immunoSEQ multiplex PCR, while the TCRdb copy is restricted to in-frame clones and leaves out a portion. The table has approximately 17,000 clones, about three quarters seen once. The time point was: pre-treatment sample, taken before nivolumab and TIL therapy. This entry is derived from a study of TIL therapy for anti-PD-1-resistant metastatic lung cancer. Findings and limits, study-wide: After infusion, TIL clonotypes partly replaced peripheral T cells and declined over months.

The gene calls are TRBV3-1 (or the pseudogene TRBV3-2) and TRBJ2-3, with TRBD2 matching over 11 bases. Here the sequenced sample was blood, taken at baseline. The sequence derives from a person between 25 and 79 years old with non-small cell lung cancer. The CDR3 loop reads CASSQDKRLAGTTDTQYF. Here the CDR3 DNA reads TGTGCCAGCAGCCAAGATAAACGACTAGCGGGAACCACAGATACGCAGTATTTT.